Following are 32 T cell receptor beta chains from one sample sequenced in a study of blood T cells in healthy people across ages. A second PCR, run for about 7 to 11 cycles, used a sample-barcoded 5' primer plus a J-beta primer mix. TCRdb passed the 5' RACE reads through MiXCR, listing each CDR3 protein once. The sample contains about 800,000 distinct CDR3 sequences, more than 45% of which appear only once. Sequences were obtained from blood. These receptors were obtained from a man aged 25 to 40 in good health.

J is TRBJ2-6 and V is TRBV2; D might be TRBD1 (5 bases). The germline CDR1 and CDR2 sequences are SNHLY and FYNNEI. Trimming left V 11 bases short and J 4 bases short, with 12 bases between. The CDR3 has 13 amino acids. The CDR3 reads CAGSTAGANVLTF. DNA for the CDR3: TGTGCCGGGTCGACAGCGGGGGCCAACGTCCTGACTTTC.

V gene TRBV12-3 or TRBV12-4 combines with J gene TRBJ2-5, with TRBD1 identical over 8 bases. With the DNA end fitting TRBJ2-4 better, the J assignment may be wrong. This CDR3 has 14 amino acids. The CDR3 here is CASSFAAGGDIQYF. The DNA of the CDR3 is TGTGCCAGCAGTTTTGCGGCAGGGGGCGACATTCAGTACTTC.

This clonotype was observed a few times. This chain joins TRBV29-1 and TRBJ2-3; D may correspond to TRBD1 or TRBD2 (5 bases each). Trimming left V 7 bases short and J 2 bases short, with 13 bases between. Germline CDR1 is SQVTM and CDR2 is ANQGSEA. The CDR3 contains 13 residues. The CDR3 loop is CSATEGNTDTQYF. CDR3 DNA: TGCAGCGCGACTGAGGGGAACACAGATACGCAGTATTTT.

The gene calls are TRBV20-1 and TRBJ1-4, with 8 nucleotides matching TRBD1. CDR1 DFQATT and CDR2 SNEGSKA come from the germline V gene (reference sequence). The CDR3 runs to 15 residues. The V segment lost 6 bases and the J segment 4 bases; nucleotides outside the gene matches: 10. CDR3 amino acids: CSAEGLTGDNEKLFF. CDR3 bases: TGCAGTGCCGAGGGACTGACAGGGGATAATGAAAAACTGTTTTTT.

In this sample, this clonotype turned up a few times. The chain carries TRBV29-1 and TRBJ2-5; no clear D gene. CDR3 size: 14 residues. V was shortened by 0 bases and J by 3 bases, with 11 bases between the two germline ends. Germline V lookup: CDR1 SQVTM, CDR2 ANQGSEA. The CDR3 DNA sequence: TGCAGCGTTGAAGACCGCCCCATGAAAGAGACCCAGTACTTC. As protein: CSVEDRPMKETQYF.

The chain recombines TRBV27 with TRBJ2-7; 7 nucleotides match TRBD2. The V segment lost 9 bases and the J segment 4 bases; nucleotides outside the gene matches: 9. This CDR3 has 13 residues. Germline V gene data show CDR1 as MNHEY and CDR2 as SMNVEV (reference sequence). The CDR3 protein is CASMGGILYEQYF. CDR3 DNA sequence: TGTGCCAGTATGGGAGGGATCCTTTACGAGCAGTACTTC.

The rearrangement links TRBV7-3 to TRBJ2-3; 8 bases are a match to TRBD1. The CDR3 contains 16 residues. Germline lookup yields CDR1 SGHTA and CDR2 FQGTGA. V gave up 1 base and J gave up 0 bases; unmatched junction bases: 3. CDR3 DNA: TGTGCCAGCAGCTTAAGGGGGACAGGAAGCACAGATACGCAGTATTTT. Its protein product is CASSLRGTGSTDTQYF. Drawing the rest from reference TRBV7-3 and TRBJ2-3, the complete variable domain is GAGVSQTPSNKVTEKGKYVELRCDPISGHTALYWYRQSLGQGPEFLIYFQGTGAADDSGLPNDRFFAVRPEGSVSTLKIQRTERGDSAVYLCASSLRGTGSTDTQYFGPGTRLTVL.

This chain links TRBV20-1 with TRBJ2-5; 8 bases match TRBD2. Trimming removed 7 bases from V and 5 bases from J; junction bases left unmatched: 15. This CDR3 has 15 residues. Germline loops: CDR1 DFQATT, CDR2 SNEGSKA (reference sequence). CDR3 DNA sequence: TGCAGTGGATCGCCTAACGGGAGGGTTGGGGAGACCCAGTACTTC. Amino acids: CSGSPNGRVGETQYF.

The chain uses TRBV25-1 and TRBJ2-5, with D perhaps TRBD2 (5 bases). The V end was cut by 2 bases, the J end by 11 bases, with 9 bases between. CDR3 length: 11 residues. The V gene's germline CDR1 is MGHDK and CDR2 SYGVNS. CDR3 sequence reads: CASSEMRAQYF. The CDR3, as DNA: TGTGCCAGCAGTGAAATGAGGGCGCAGTACTTC.

The chain carries TRBV7-9 and TRBJ1-1; the D is unclear. Germline loops: CDR1 SEHNR, CDR2 FQNEAQ (reference sequence). The CDR3 extends over 12 amino acids. V lost 6 bases, J lost 0 bases, and 5 bases lay in between. In DNA, the CDR3 is TGTGCCAGCAGTGGAATGAACACTGAAGCTTTCTTT. Its protein product is CASSGMNTEAFF. The variable domain in full, completed from reference TRBV7-9 and TRBJ1-1, reads DTGVSQNPRHKITKRGQNVTFRCDPISEHNRLYWYRQTLGQGPEFLTYFQNEAQLEKSRLLSDRFSAERPKGSFSTLEIQRTEQGDSAMYLCASSGMNTEAFFGQGTRLTVV.

The rearrangement joins TRBV10-3 to TRBJ1-1; D possibly corresponds to TRBD1 (5 bases). CDR1 and CDR2 (germline): ENHRY, SYGVKD. V was pared by 9 bases and J by 1 base, with 12 bases between. This CDR3 region has 13 residues. CDR3 sequence: CAISPGQNTEAFF. CDR3 nucleotides: TGTGCCATATCACCTGGACAGAACACTGAAGCTTTCTTT.

This clonotype was seen more than once but under ten times. This chain connects TRBV10-2 to TRBJ2-5, with 8 bases that match TRBD2. The J call may be incorrect, as the DNA end agrees better with TRBJ2-7. The CDR3 runs to 14 residues. Per the germline V gene, CDR1 is WSHSY and CDR2 is SAAADI. In DNA, the CDR3 is TGCGCCAGCAGGGAAACGGGGGGGCCCCACGAGCAGTACTTC. Protein product: CASRETGGPHEQYF.

This clonotype was observed a handful of times. CDR3 region: CASSPEGNLMYEQYF. CDR3 nucleotide sequence: TGTGCCAGCAGCCCAGAGGGCAACCTAATGTACGAGCAGTACTTC. The chain has TRBV7-2 and TRBJ2-7, with D possibly being TRBD2 (5 bases). Between the trimmed V and J ends, which lost 5 bases and 4 bases, there was a span of 18 bases. CDR3 length equals 15 residues. The V gene's germline CDR1 is SGHTA and CDR2 FQGNSA.

This clonotype appeared a single time. This rearrangement joins TRBV20-1 to TRBJ2-5; D is perhaps TRBD1 or TRBD2 (5 bases each). Germline V CDR1 and CDR2: DFQATT, SNEGSKA (reference sequence). Deletions cut 6 bases from V and 7 bases from J, with 21 bases between. The CDR3 is made up of 14 amino acids. CDR3 sequence: CSALFRDPRRTQYF. DNA of the CDR3: TGCAGTGCCCTATTCCGGGACCCCAGGAGGACCCAGTACTTC.

The chain uses TRBV2 and TRBJ2-3; 7 bases are a match to TRBD1. With V trimmed by 8 bases and J by 6 bases, 8 bases remained unmatched. Germline V gives CDR1 SNHLY, CDR2 FYNNEI. The CDR3 totals 13 residues. CDR3 nucleotide sequence: TGTGCCAGCGTAGGGGGCGGCTCGGATACGCAGTATTTT. Translation: CASVGGGSDTQYF.

This clonotype was seen only once. The rearrangement joins TRBV10-3 to TRBJ2-3; D is unclear. CDR3 length: 15 amino acids. Trimming shortened V by 4 bases and J by 0 bases, and 11 bases separated the two germline ends. Germline V gives CDR1 ENHRY, CDR2 SYGVKD. CDR3 nucleotides: TGTGCCATCAGTGCTGGCAGTACTAGCACAGATACGCAGTATTTT. It specifies CAISAGSTSTDTQYF.

The V and J genes are TRBV20-1 and TRBJ1-1; 8 bases align to TRBD1. In germline, CDR1 is DFQATT, CDR2 SNEGSKA (reference sequence). J gave up 6 bases and V 5 bases, and 5 bases lay outside the gene matches. The CDR3 is 12 residues long. The CDR3 DNA reads TGCAGTGCTGCTTCAGGGGGCCCTGAAGCTTTCTTT. It encodes CSAASGGPEAFF.

The genes are TRBV12-3 or TRBV12-4 and TRBJ1-2; D is possibly TRBD1 (6 bases). This CDR3 is 12 amino acids long. Trimming stripped 6 bases from V and 7 bases from J, with 12 bases between. CDR3 in DNA: TGTGCCAGCAGACAGGGTGTGGGTGGCTACACCTTC. It is translated as CASRQGVGGYTF.

This clonotype came up many times. This chain connects TRBV28 to TRBJ2-1; TRBD2 agrees at 8 bases. With 3 bases clipped from V and 8 bases from J, the junction kept 6 bases outside the gene matches. Germline CDR1 reads MDHEN; CDR2 reads SYDVKM. The length of the CDR3 is 14 residues. CDR3 in DNA: TGTGCCAGCAGTTTTGCGGGGGGATTGGATGAGCAGTTCTTC. This sequence encodes CASSFAGGLDEQFF. The variable domain in full, completed from reference TRBV28 and TRBJ2-1, reads DVKVTQSSRYLVKRTGEKVFLECVQDMDHENMFWYRQDPGLGLRLIYFSYDVKMKEKGDIPEGYSVSREKKERFSLILESASTNQTSMYLCASSFAGGLDEQFFGPGTRLTVL.

The CDR3: CASSQRGLEDHDEQYF. The CDR3 bases are TGTGCCAGCAGCCAAAGGGGACTAGAGGACCACGACGAGCAGTACTTC. The chain combines TRBV4-2 with TRBJ2-7; 8 positions match TRBD2. V trimming: 2 bases; J trimming: 5 bases; junction bases outside the gene matches: 11. Germline values: CDR1 LGHNA, CDR2 YNFKEQ. This CDR3 contains 16 residues.

This chain joins TRBV5-1 and TRBJ2-5; 8 bases map to TRBD1. Germline assignment: CDR1 SGHRS and CDR2 YFSETQ. This CDR3 has 15 residues. The junction had 7 bases not matched to a gene; V was cut back by 4 bases and J by 2 bases. The CDR3 is CASSQTGARQETQYF. In DNA form, the CDR3 reads TGCGCCAGCAGCCAGACAGGGGCTCGGCAAGAGACCCAGTACTTC.

This clonotype was counted a single time. Sequence at one end of the junction differs from germline and may be a read error. The J gene is TRBJ2-7, the V gene TRBV28; 7 positions agree with TRBD2. Per germline, CDR1 MDHEN and CDR2 SYDVKM. The CDR3 length is 15 residues. The CDR3 DNA follows: TGTGCCAGCAGCCCTAGCGGCGGGAGAACCTATGAGCAGTACTTC. Its translation: CASSPSGGRTYEQYF.

Ten or more counts support this clonotype. This sequence joins TRBV6-6 and TRBJ2-7, with D possibly TRBD1 on 7 matching bases. The CDR3 totals 14 residues. The germline CDR1 and CDR2 sequences are MNHNY and SVGAGI (reference sequence). The germline V and J ends were trimmed by 7 bases and 3 bases, with 16 bases remaining between them. In DNA form, the CDR3 reads TGTGCCAGCACCCATCGGCAGGGGGGCTACGAGCAGTACTTC. This translates into CASTHRQGGYEQYF.

This clonotype turned up a few times. The chain is built from TRBV15 and TRBJ2-6, with TRBD1 as a possible D gene (5 bases). This CDR3 comprises 16 residues. V dropped 1 base and J dropped 0 bases, with 7 bases sitting between them. The V gene's germline CDR1 is LNHNV and CDR2 YYDKDF (reference sequence). The CDR3 DNA follows: TGTGCCACCAGCAGAGCGACAGACTCTGGGGCCAACGTCCTGACTTTC. The encoded protein is CATSRATDSGANVLTF. Combining the CDR3 with reference TRBV15 and TRBJ2-6 gives the whole variable domain DAMVIQNPRYQVTQFGKPVTLSCSQTLNHNVMYWYQQKSSQAPKLLFHYYDKDFNNEADTPDNFQSRRPNTSFCFLDIRSPGLGDTAMYLCATSRATDSGANVLTFGAGSRLTVL.

V gene TRBV4-2 combines with J gene TRBJ2-2; D possibly uses TRBD1 or TRBD2 (8 bases each). From germline, CDR1 is LGHNA and CDR2 YNFKEQ. The germline V and J ends were trimmed by 4 bases and 5 bases, with 17 bases remaining between them. CDR3 length equals 16 residues. CDR3 amino acids: CASSRQGTRNTGELFF. CDR3 sequence (DNA): TGTGCCAGCAGCCGACAGGGGACTAGGAATACCGGGGAGCTGTTTTTT.

V is TRBV7-8 and J is TRBJ1-1; maybe TRBD1 (5 bases). V lost 5 bases and J 3 bases, leaving 13 bases between the germline ends. The length of the CDR3 is 14 residues. Germline values: CDR1 SGHVS, CDR2 FQNEAQ. The CDR3 here is CASSRSGVYTEAFF. DNA of the CDR3: TGTGCCAGCAGCCGATCGGGGGTGTACACTGAAGCTTTCTTT.

In this sample, this clonotype turned up a few times. The V and J genes are TRBV20-1 and TRBJ1-6; unclear D gene. Germline V gene lookup returns CDR1 DFQATT and CDR2 SNEGSKA (reference sequence). This CDR3 has 12 amino acids. Trimming took 6 bases from V and 13 from J, leaving 16 bases between them. The CDR3 DNA is TGCAGTGCCTTAGACGGGTCTCTCCCCCTCCACTTT. This translates into CSALDGSLPLHF.

This sequence joins TRBV12-3 or TRBV12-4 and TRBJ1-2; unclear D gene. CDR3 length: 18 residues. V lost 2 bases and J lost 2, with 21 bases in between. This CDR3 is CASSLRSVDRQRNYGYTF. CDR3 nucleotides: TGTGCCAGCAGTTTAAGGTCGGTTGACCGACAAAGAAACTATGGCTACACCTTC.

As concerns this clonotype: The junction departs from germline at one end; a sequencing error may be responsible. The rearrangement links TRBV15 to TRBJ2-6; possible D gene TRBD1, 6 bases. Per germline, CDR1 LNHNV and CDR2 YYDKDF (reference sequence). The CDR3 is 16 residues long. The CDR3 region has the DNA TGTGCCACCAGCAGTCTCAGGGTGGCAGGGGCCAACGTCCGGACTTTC. This translates into CATSSLRVAGANVRTF.

This clonotype was seen more than once but under ten times. V and J are TRBV20-1 and TRBJ2-7; 10 nucleotides line up with TRBD2. The V gene's germline CDR1 is DFQATT and CDR2 SNEGSKA (reference sequence). V shed 1 base, J shed 2 bases, and the junction held 2 bases outside the gene matches. This CDR3 spans 14 amino acids. The CDR3 reads CSARGTSGTYEQYF. DNA of the CDR3: TGCAGTGCTAGAGGGACTAGCGGAACCTACGAGCAGTACTTC.

This clonotype was picked up one time. The CDR3 DNA is TGTGCCAGCAGTAGCTATAAAAATGAGCAGTTCTTC. This gives the protein CASSSYKNEQFF. The rearrangement joins TRBV6-1 to TRBJ2-1; no clear D. Looked up from germline, CDR1 is MNHNS and CDR2 is SASEGT. The CDR3 covers 12 residues. The V gene lost 5 bases and the J gene lost 7 bases, with 9 bases spanning the gap.

The chain couples TRBV29-1 to TRBJ2-1, with a weak D call TRBD2 (5 bases). V gave up 8 bases and J gave up 9 bases, with 23 bases separating them. Germline CDR1 and CDR2: SQVTM and ANQGSEA. The CDR3 extends over 14 amino acids. CDR3 sequence (DNA): TGCAGCTTCGCAACTGGCACTGGCGGAGGTGAGCAGTTCTTC. It yields the protein CSFATGTGGGEQFF.